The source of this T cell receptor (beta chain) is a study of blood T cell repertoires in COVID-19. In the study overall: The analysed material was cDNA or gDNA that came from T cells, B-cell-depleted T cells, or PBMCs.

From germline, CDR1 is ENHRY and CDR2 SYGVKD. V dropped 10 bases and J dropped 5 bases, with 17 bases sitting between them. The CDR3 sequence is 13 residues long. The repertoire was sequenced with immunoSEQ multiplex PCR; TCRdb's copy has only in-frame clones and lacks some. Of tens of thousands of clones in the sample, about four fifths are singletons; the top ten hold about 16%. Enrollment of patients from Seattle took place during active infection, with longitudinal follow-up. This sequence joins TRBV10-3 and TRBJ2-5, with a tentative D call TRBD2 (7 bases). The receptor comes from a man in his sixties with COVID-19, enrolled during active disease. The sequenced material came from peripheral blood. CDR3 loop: CATKGGAGETQYF. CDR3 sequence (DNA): TGTGCCACCAAGGGGGGGGCGGGGGAGACCCAGTACTTC.